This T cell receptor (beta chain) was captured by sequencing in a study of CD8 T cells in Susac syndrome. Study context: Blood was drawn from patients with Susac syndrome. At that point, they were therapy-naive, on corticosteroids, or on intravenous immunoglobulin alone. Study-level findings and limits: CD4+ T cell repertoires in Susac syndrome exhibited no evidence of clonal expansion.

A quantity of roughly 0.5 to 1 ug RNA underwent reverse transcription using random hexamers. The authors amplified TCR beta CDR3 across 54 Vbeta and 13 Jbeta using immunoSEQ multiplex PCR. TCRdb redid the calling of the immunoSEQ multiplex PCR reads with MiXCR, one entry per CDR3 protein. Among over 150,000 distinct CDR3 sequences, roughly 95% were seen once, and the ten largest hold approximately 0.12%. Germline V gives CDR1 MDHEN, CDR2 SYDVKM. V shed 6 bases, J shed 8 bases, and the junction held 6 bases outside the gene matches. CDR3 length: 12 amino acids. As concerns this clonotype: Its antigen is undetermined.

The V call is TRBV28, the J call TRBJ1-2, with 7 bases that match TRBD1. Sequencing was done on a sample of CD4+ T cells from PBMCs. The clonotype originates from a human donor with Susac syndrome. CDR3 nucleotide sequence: TGTGCCAGCAGGGCCCAAGGGGGCGGCTACACCTTC. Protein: CASRAQGGGYTF.